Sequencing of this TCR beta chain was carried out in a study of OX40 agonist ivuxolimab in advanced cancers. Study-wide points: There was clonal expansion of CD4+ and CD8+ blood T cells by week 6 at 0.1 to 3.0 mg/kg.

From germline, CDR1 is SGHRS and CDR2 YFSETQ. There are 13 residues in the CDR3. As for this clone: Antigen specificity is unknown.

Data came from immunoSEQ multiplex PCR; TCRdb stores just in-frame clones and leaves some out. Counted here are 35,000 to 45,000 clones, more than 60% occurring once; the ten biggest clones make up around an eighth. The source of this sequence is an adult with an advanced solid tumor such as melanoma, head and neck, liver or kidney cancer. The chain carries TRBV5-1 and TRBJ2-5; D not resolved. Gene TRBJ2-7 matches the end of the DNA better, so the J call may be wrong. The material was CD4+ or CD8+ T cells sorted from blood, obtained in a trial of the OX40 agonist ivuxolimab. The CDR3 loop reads CASSSPSSYEQYF. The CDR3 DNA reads TGCGCCAGCAGCTCGCCGTCCTCCTACGAGCAGTACTTC.